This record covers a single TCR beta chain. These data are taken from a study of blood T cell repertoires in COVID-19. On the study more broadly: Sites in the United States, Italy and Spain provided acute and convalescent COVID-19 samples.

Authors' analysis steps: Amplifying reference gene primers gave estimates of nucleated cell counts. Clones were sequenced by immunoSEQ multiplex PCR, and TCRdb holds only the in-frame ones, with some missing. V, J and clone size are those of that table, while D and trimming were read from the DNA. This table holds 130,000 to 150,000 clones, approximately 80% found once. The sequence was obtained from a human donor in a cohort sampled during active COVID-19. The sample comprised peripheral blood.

The CDR3 loop reads CASSPPGVGRLTEAFF. In DNA form, the CDR3 reads TGTGCCAGCAGCCCCCCCGGTGTTGGCAGGTTGACTGAAGCTTTCTTT. The chain employs TRBV9 and TRBJ1-1; D remains unclear. Germline V CDR1 and CDR2: SGDLS, YYNGEE. The CDR3 is 16 amino acids. Between the trimmed V and J ends, which lost 4 bases and 5 bases, there was a span of 21 bases.